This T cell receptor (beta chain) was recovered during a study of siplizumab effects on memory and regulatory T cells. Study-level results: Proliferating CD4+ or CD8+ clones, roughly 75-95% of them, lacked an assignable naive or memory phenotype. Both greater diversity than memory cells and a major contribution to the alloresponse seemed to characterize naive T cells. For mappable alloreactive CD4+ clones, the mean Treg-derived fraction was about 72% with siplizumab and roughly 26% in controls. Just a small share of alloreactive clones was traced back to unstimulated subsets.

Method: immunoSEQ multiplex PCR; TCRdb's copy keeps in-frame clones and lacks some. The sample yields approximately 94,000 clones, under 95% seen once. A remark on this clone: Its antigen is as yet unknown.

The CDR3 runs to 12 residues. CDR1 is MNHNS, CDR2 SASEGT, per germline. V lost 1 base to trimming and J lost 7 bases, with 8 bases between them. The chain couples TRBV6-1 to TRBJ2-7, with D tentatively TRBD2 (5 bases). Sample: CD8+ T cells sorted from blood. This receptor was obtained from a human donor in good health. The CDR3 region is CASSEGPGEQYF. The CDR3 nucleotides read TGTGCCAGCAGTGAAGGACCGGGGGAGCAGTACTTC.